The 9 T cell receptor beta chains presented below share a single source sample, sequenced in a study of identical twins. In TCRdb, the 5' RACE reads were re-called with MiXCR into one record per CDR3 protein. The repertoire holds hundreds of thousands of distinct CDR3 sequences, with 21% as singletons. The same data also contributed to another study, on T cells expressing NK-cell markers.

The specimen sequenced was PBMCs. The receptors shown here come from a woman aged 18-29 years in good health.

The V and J genes are TRBV7-9 and TRBJ2-7; weak D call: TRBD2 (6 bases). Germline V gene sequence: CDR1 SEHNR, CDR2 FQNEAQ (reference sequence). V lost 5 bases to trimming and J lost 3 bases, with 17 bases between them. The CDR3 length is 15 residues. The CDR3 is CASSATGLVGYEQYF. Written as DNA, the CDR3 is TGTGCCAGCAGCGCGACGGGACTCGTGGGCTACGAGCAGTACTTC.

The rearrangement links TRBV5-1 to TRBJ2-5; no reliable D call. The CDR3 has 15 residues. V shed 3 bases and J shed 4 bases, with 16 bases lying between them. The germline V gene has CDR1 SGHRS and CDR2 YFSETQ. Here the CDR3 reads CASSSGLRWSETQYF. In DNA form, the CDR3 reads TGCGCCAGCAGCTCCGGGCTCAGGTGGTCAGAGACCCAGTACTTC.

This rearrangement joins TRBV7-2 to TRBJ2-2; TRBD2 agrees at 12 bases. V was clipped by 8 bases and J by 5 bases; unmatched bases: 6. Germline CDR1 reads SGHTA; CDR2 reads FQGNSA. This CDR3 region has 15 residues. CDR3 DNA: TGTGCCAGCGACCTAGCGGGAGGGGGAACCGGGGAGCTGTTTTTT. Its translation is CASDLAGGGTGELFF.

This clonotype has a handful of counts. The rearrangement uses TRBV6-1 and TRBJ1-2; 8 bases map to TRBD1. CDR1 MNHNS and CDR2 SASEGT come from the germline V gene. This CDR3 is 15 amino acids long. V dropped 5 bases and J dropped 6; count of bases not matched to a gene: 11. The CDR3 loop is CASSRTGSGDNGYTF. The CDR3, as DNA: TGTGCCAGCAGTCGGACAGGGAGCGGGGATAATGGCTACACCTTC.

There are a few counts of this clonotype. The rearrangement uses TRBV7-9 and TRBJ2-1; D is perhaps TRBD1 or TRBD2 (6 bases each). V lost 5 bases and J lost 4, with 15 bases in between. This CDR3 is 15 amino acids long. Germline CDR1 and CDR2: SEHNR and FQNEAQ (reference sequence). The DNA of the CDR3 is TGTGCCAGCAGCCCGGGGGCTATATTATACAATGAGCAGTTCTTC. Its protein is CASSPGAILYNEQFF. The full variable domain, its missing parts supplied by reference TRBV7-9 and TRBJ2-1, is DTGVSQNPRHKITKRGQNVTFRCDPISEHNRLYWYRQTLGQGPEFLTYFQNEAQLEKSRLLSDRFSAERPKGSFSTLEIQRTEQGDSAMYLCASSPGAILYNEQFFGPGTRLTVL.

This clonotype was recorded many times. This chain uses TRBV6-2 or TRBV6-3 with TRBJ1-3; D gene unclear. The CDR3 consists of 13 residues. Germline CDR1 reads MNHEY; CDR2 reads SVGEGT. V was cut by 8 bases and J by 1 base, with 9 bases left in between. For the CDR3, the DNA is TGTGCCAGCGTCCAGTCTTCTGGAAACACCATATATTTT. Translation gives CASVQSSGNTIYF.

The V call is TRBV12-3 or TRBV12-4, the J call TRBJ1-2; 8 bases map to TRBD1. The V gene end was trimmed by 5 bases and the J gene end by 8 bases; junction bases not matched to a gene: 10. The CDR3 covers 14 residues. The CDR3 spells CASSRSGQGWGYTF. CDR3 nucleotides: TGTGCCAGCAGTCGCTCCGGACAGGGATGGGGCTACACCTTC.

The chain joins TRBV7-8 to TRBJ2-1, with 7 bases identical to TRBD1. This CDR3 region has 16 residues. Germline CDR1 and CDR2: SGHVS and FQNEAQ. Germline trimming cut 3 bases from V and 8 bases from J; bases unmatched to any gene: 13. In nucleotides, the CDR3 is TGTGCCAGCAGCTTGTCAGGGGGTTTGATTCGAGATGAGCAGTTCTTC. As protein: CASSLSGGLIRDEQFF.

This chain uses TRBV20-1 with TRBJ1-5, with a weak D call TRBD1 (6 bases). The CDR3 has 15 residues. With 4 bases removed from V and 3 bases from J, the gap between germline ends came to 16 bases. CDR1 and CDR2 (germline): DFQATT, SNEGSKA (reference sequence). The CDR3 spells CSAKEGGVFNQPQHF. DNA of the CDR3: TGCAGTGCTAAAGAGGGGGGGGTCTTCAATCAGCCCCAGCATTTT.